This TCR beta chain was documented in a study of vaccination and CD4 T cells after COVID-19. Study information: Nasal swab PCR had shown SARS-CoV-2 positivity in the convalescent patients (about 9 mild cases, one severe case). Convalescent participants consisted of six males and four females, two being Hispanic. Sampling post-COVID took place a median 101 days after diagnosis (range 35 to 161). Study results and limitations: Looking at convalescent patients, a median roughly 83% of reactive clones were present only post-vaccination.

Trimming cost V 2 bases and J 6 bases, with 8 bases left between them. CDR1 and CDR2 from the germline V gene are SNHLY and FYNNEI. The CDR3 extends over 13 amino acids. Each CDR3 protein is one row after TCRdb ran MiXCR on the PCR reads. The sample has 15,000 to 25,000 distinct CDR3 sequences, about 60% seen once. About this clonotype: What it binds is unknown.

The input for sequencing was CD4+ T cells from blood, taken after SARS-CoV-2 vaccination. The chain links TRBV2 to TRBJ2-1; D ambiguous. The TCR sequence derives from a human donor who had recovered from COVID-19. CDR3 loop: CASSEFDGNEQFF. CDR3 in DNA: TGTGCCAGCAGTGAATTTGACGGCAATGAGCAGTTCTTC. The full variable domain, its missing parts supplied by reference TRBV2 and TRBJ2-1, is EPEVTQTPSHQVTQMGQEVILRCVPISNHLYFYWYRQILGQKVEFLVSFYNNEISEKSEIFDDQFSVERPDGSNFTLKIRSTKLEDSAMYFCASSEFDGNEQFFGPGTRLTVL.